What follows are 17 T cell receptor beta chains derived from one specimen sequenced in a study of response to subunit inactivated influenza vaccine. TCRdb reprocessed the RT-PCR reads via MiXCR and lists one record per CDR3 protein. Seen here are about half a million distinct CDR3 sequences, approximately 7.6% observed once, and the top ten hold approximately 13%. This specimen consisted of PBMCs from blood, obtained roughly 24 months after vaccination. These receptors were collected from a man aged 50 to 75 who received an inactivated influenza vaccine.

The gene calls are TRBV20-1 and TRBJ1-4; the D is unclear. The CDR3 consists of 13 residues. V shed 2 bases and J shed 6 bases, with 10 bases lying between them. Germline V gene sequence: CDR1 DFQATT, CDR2 SNEGSKA (reference sequence). Here the CDR3 DNA reads TGCAGTGCTAGAATGCGGGGAGATGAAAAACTGTTTTTT. Translation: CSARMRGDEKLFF.

The sample holds many counts of this clonotype. The CDR3 nucleotides are TGTGCCAGCGGAGGGATAGCTAATGAAAAACTGTTTTTT. Translation: CASGGIANEKLFF. V and J are TRBV6-6 and TRBJ1-4; D is undetermined. The length of the CDR3 is 13 residues. V lost 8 bases, J lost 3 bases, and 10 bases lay in between. Germline V gene data show CDR1 as MNHNY and CDR2 as SVGAGI (reference sequence).

This clonotype was found a few times. The rearrangement uses TRBV3-1 and TRBJ2-4; 9 bases are shared with TRBD2. Per germline, CDR1 LGHDT and CDR2 YNNKEL (reference sequence). V shed 4 bases, J shed 7 bases, and the junction held 14 bases outside the gene matches. The CDR3 covers 17 residues. The CDR3 region is CASSRAGGGGALNIQYF. The CDR3 DNA reads as TGTGCCAGCAGCCGCGCCGGTGGCGGGGGGGCTCTGAACATTCAGTACTTC. The full variable domain, its missing parts supplied by reference TRBV3-1 and TRBJ2-4, is DTAVSQTPKYLVTQMGNDKSIKCEQNLGHDTMYWYKQDSKKFLKIMFSYNNKELIINETVPNRFSPKSPDKAHLNLHINSLELGDSAVYFCASSRAGGGGALNIQYFGAGTRLSVL.

The table lists this clonotype with a few counts. This sequence joins TRBV11-1 and TRBJ2-3; maybe TRBD2 (6 bases). The V end was cut by 3 bases, the J end by 1 base, with 20 bases between. Germline V lookup: CDR1 SGHAT, CDR2 FQDESV (reference sequence). This CDR3 is 18 amino acids long. CDR3 loop: CASSFRTGISGRTDTQYF. The DNA for the CDR3 is TGTGCCAGCAGCTTCCGGACCGGAATTAGCGGCCGCACAGATACGCAGTATTTT.

This clonotype has at least ten counts. The rearrangement joins TRBV7-8 to TRBJ2-7; tentatively, D is TRBD1 (6 bases). The V gene's germline CDR1 is SGHVS and CDR2 FQNEAQ. The CDR3 runs 13 residues. Trimming took off 5 bases at V and 4 bases at J, with 12 bases between the two ends. CDR3 amino acids: CASSTGTSYEQYF. Here the CDR3 DNA reads TGTGCCAGCAGCACCGGGACATCGTACGAGCAGTACTTC.

This chain links TRBV18 with TRBJ1-5; D is perhaps TRBD1 (5 bases). V shed 6 bases and J shed 1 base, with 13 bases lying between them. Germline V gene lookup returns CDR1 KGHSH and CDR2 LQKENI. This CDR3 has 15 residues. The CDR3 sequence: CASSLLRGSNQPQHF. For the CDR3, the DNA is TGTGCCAGCTCTTTGCTCCGGGGGAGCAATCAGCCCCAGCATTTT.

This chain connects TRBV20-1 to TRBJ2-3; D is possibly TRBD1 or TRBD2 (6 bases each). Germline V gene sequence: CDR1 DFQATT, CDR2 SNEGSKA (reference sequence). This CDR3 is 12 amino acids long. Trimming took 3 bases from V and 5 from J, leaving 9 bases between them. Written as DNA, the CDR3 is TGCAGTGCTAGTCGGGGGCAAGATACGCAGTATTTT. Translation: CSASRGQDTQYF.

This clonotype was recorded at least ten times. V gene TRBV10-3 combines with J gene TRBJ1-5, with D tentatively TRBD1 (5 bases). V lost 0 bases, J lost 3 bases, and 12 bases lay in between. CDR1 is ENHRY and CDR2 is SYGVKD in the germline V gene. The CDR3 contains 16 residues. This chain's CDR3 is CAISESTGTANQPQHF. CDR3 coding DNA: TGTGCCATCAGTGAGTCGACGGGGACTGCCAATCAGCCCCAGCATTTT.

This clonotype was detected a few times. The V and J genes are TRBV4-3 and TRBJ2-3; D not resolved. Germline assignment: CDR1 LGHNA and CDR2 YSLEER. This CDR3 is built from 14 residues. The V gene lost 1 base and the J gene lost 0 bases, with 5 bases spanning the gap. Here the CDR3 DNA reads TGCGCCAGCAGCCAAGGGCTGAGCACAGATACGCAGTATTTT. Translated, it gives CASSQGLSTDTQYF.

The table lists this clonotype with a few counts. V is TRBV12-3 or TRBV12-4 and J is TRBJ1-1; the D is unclear. With 3 bases removed from V and 5 bases from J, the gap between germline ends came to 13 bases. The CDR3 sequence is 14 residues long. In DNA form, the CDR3 reads TGTGCCAGCAGTTTTGTCACGGGTGGGACTGAAGCTTTCTTT. Translating gives CASSFVTGGTEAFF.

This sequence joins TRBV5-5 and TRBJ2-1; TRBD2 agrees at 8 bases. CDR3 length: 16 amino acids. Germline values: CDR1 SGHKS, CDR2 YYEKEE (reference sequence). The junction had 10 bases not matched to a gene; V was cut back by 0 bases and J by 8 bases. The CDR3, as DNA: TGTGCCAGCAGCTTGGGGGTGAGCGGGAGTTCCTATGAGCAGTTCTTC. Translation: CASSLGVSGSSYEQFF.

This clonotype was picked up a small number of times. This sequence joins TRBV24-1 and TRBJ2-3, with D tentatively TRBD1 (5 bases). The ends were cut back, 5 bases at V and 0 bases at J, with 14 bases in the middle. Germline V CDR1 and CDR2: KGHDR, SFDVKD. The CDR3 covers 16 residues. The CDR3 here is CATSGAQVTSTDTQYF. DNA of the CDR3: TGTGCCACCAGTGGCGCACAGGTGACTAGCACAGATACGCAGTATTTT.

This clonotype was observed a handful of times. The rearrangement uses TRBV5-1 and TRBJ2-2; 9 nucleotides align to TRBD2. Germline lookup yields CDR1 SGHRS and CDR2 YFSETQ. CDR3 size: 17 residues. V was pared by 0 bases and J by 2 bases, with 5 bases of the junction left unmatched. CDR3 in DNA: TGCGCCAGCAGCTTGGGGCTAGCGGGGTATAACACCGGGGAGCTGTTTTTT. It specifies CASSLGLAGYNTGELFF.

The V and J genes are TRBV11-2 and TRBJ2-7, with D tentatively TRBD1 (6 bases). The V gene lost 0 bases and the J gene lost 4 bases, with 13 bases spanning the gap. CDR3 length: 15 residues. CDR1 and CDR2 (germline): SGHAT, FQNNGV. The CDR3 DNA is TGTGCCAGCAGCTTAGAGTCCTCAGGGGCGTACGAGCAGTACTTC. Translating it yields CASSLESSGAYEQYF.

CDR3 nucleotides: TGCAGTGCTAGCCGGGGTCGCACAGATACGCAGTATTTT. Its translation: CSASRGRTDTQYF. The V call is TRBV20-1, the J call TRBJ2-3; the D gene is possibly TRBD2 (5 bases). This CDR3 contains 13 residues. Per the germline V gene, CDR1 is DFQATT and CDR2 is SNEGSKA (reference sequence). Trimming took 3 bases from V and 1 from J, leaving 8 bases between them.

This clonotype was counted a single time. The gene calls are TRBV5-1 and TRBJ2-5; the match to TRBD2 covers 14 bases. CDR1 and CDR2 (germline): SGHRS, YFSETQ. After removal of 3 bases from V and 3 bases from J, the junction contained 1 base not matched to a gene. The CDR3 runs to 15 residues. The CDR3 sequence is CASSSGLAGEETQYF. CDR3 nucleotide sequence: TGCGCCAGCAGCTCGGGACTAGCGGGAGAAGAGACCCAGTACTTC.

This clonotype was seen a handful of times. The gene calls are TRBV4-1 and TRBJ2-1; D gene unclear. Trimming took 0 bases from V and 7 from J, leaving 4 bases between them. The CDR3 is 12 residues long. Per germline, CDR1 MGHRA and CDR2 YSYEKL. The CDR3 loop is CASSQEENEQFF. CDR3 DNA: TGCGCCAGCAGCCAAGAGGAAAATGAGCAGTTCTTC.